The clone carrying this TCR beta chain was seen a handful of times. What it recognizes is unknown. These data are taken from a study of vaccination effects on CD4 cells after COVID-19. Across the whole study: As their vaccination, participants received two doses of either BNT162b2 or mRNA-1273. General study findings and limits: Substantial clonal contraction characterized both infection- and vaccine-induced clones late after vaccination. The study enrolled few convalescent patients and sampled no early post-infection timepoints.

Per the germline V gene, CDR1 is SGHAT and CDR2 is FQDESV (reference sequence). The CDR3 contains 14 residues. The V gene lost 6 bases and the J gene lost 3 bases, with 12 bases spanning the gap. ViraFEST assay sequencing came after antigen-specific CD4+ T cells were expanded with viral peptide pools. Following an approximately eleven-day culture, CD4+ T cells were purified. Nucleocapsid antibodies were negative in the vaccine recipients, who had never had SARS-CoV-2 infection. Profiled with immunoSEQ multiplex PCR; TCRdb holds only in-frame clones, not every one. The sample carries 50,000 to 65,000 clones, around 80% recorded once.

The specimen was CD4+ T cells from PBMCs cultured with HCoV-229E spike peptides, collected before COVID-19 vaccination. The chain recombines TRBV11-1 with TRBJ1-3; no definite D call. The sequence was collected from a human donor who received a COVID-19 vaccine. CDR3 sequence (DNA): TGTGCCAGCAGTTTACGGTTTCGTGGAAACACCATATATTTT. Protein product: CASSLRFRGNTIYF.